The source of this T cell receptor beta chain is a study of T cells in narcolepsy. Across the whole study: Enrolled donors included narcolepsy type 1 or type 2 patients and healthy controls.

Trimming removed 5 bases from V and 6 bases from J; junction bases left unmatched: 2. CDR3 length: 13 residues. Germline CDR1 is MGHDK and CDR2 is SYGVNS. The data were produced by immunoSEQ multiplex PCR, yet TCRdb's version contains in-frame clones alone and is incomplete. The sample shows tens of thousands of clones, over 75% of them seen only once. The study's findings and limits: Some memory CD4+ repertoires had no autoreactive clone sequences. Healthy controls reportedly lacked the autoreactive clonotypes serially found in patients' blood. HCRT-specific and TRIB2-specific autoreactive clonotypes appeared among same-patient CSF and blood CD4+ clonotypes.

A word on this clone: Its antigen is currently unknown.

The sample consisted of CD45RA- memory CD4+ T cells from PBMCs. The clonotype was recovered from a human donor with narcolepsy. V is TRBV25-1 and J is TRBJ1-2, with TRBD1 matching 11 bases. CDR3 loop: CASSRDRGDGYTF. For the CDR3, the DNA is TGTGCCAGCAGTAGGGACAGGGGGGATGGCTACACCTTC.